There are a few counts of the clone carrying this T cell receptor beta chain. MiXCR, applied by TCRdb to the reads, yields one record per CDR3 protein. This table holds roughly 630,000 distinct CDR3 sequences, around 24% found once. These data belong to a study of T cell repertoires in cytomegalovirus infection. Overall study: CMV infection together with matching HLA type was indicated by public TCR beta signatures.

The germline V and J ends were trimmed by 4 bases and 0 bases, with 11 bases remaining between them. This CDR3 is built from 14 residues. The germline V gene encodes CDR1 SQVTM and CDR2 ANQGSEA. The sequenced sample was CD8+ T cells from PBMCs. This clonotype was obtained from a human donor in good health (CMV status not recorded). Some clones in this sample may be carry-over from other donors' samples. The chain joins TRBV29-1 to TRBJ2-3; possible D gene TRBD1, 5 bases. CDR3: CSVGGHLSTDTQYF. The CDR3 nucleotides read TGCAGCGTTGGAGGACACCTTAGCACAGATACGCAGTATTTT.